These T cell receptor beta chains were read from a single sample in a study of blood T cell repertoires in COVID-19. Produced via immunoSEQ multiplex PCR; TCRdb's table is partial and in-frame only. The table shows about 280,000 clones, with 90% occurring only once. Input material: PBMCs or T cells enriched from blood (not recorded which). The source is a woman between 18 and 29 years old with acute COVID-19. Each CDR3 is given with its conserved first and last residue. The D gene is left open where the match is weak. Size values are once, few and many counts, or a class for expanded clones, and some rows have none.

CDR3: CASSPWDRGSSGTEAFF
DNA: TGTGCCAGCAGTCCCTGGGACAGGGGGTCCTCGGGGACTGAAGCTTTCTTT
D: TRBD1
J: TRBJ1-1
V: TRBV27
size: -

CDR3: CASSVAASGANEQFF
DNA: TGTGCCAGCAGCGTAGCGGCTAGCGGCGCCAATGAGCAGTTCTTC
D: TRBD2
J: TRBJ2-1
V: TRBV9
size: -

CDR3: CASRSSGNSYEQYF
DNA: TGTGCCAGTAGGAGTAGCGGGAACTCCTACGAGCAGTACTTC
D: TRBD2
J: TRBJ2-7
V: TRBV19
size: -

CDR3: CASSLTGKQPQHF
DNA: TGTGCCAGTAGCTTAACAGGGAAACAGCCCCAGCATTTT
D: -
J: TRBJ1-5
V: TRBV19
size: -

CDR3: CASRSGLAGFDEQFF
DNA: TGTGCCAGCAGGTCGGGACTAGCGGGATTCGATGAGCAGTTCTTC
D: TRBD2
J: TRBJ2-1
V: TRBV11-2
size: -

CDR3: CATRWGGGWDEQFF
DNA: TGTGCCACCCGGTGGGGCGGGGGCTGGGATGAGCAGTTCTTC
D: -
J: TRBJ2-1
V: TRBV15
size: -

CDR3: CASSFEGVNEQYF
DNA: TGCGCCAGCAGCTTCGAAGGGGTGAACGAGCAGTACTTC
D: -
J: TRBJ2-7
V: TRBV5-1
size: once

CDR3: CASRLQGALNNEQFF
DNA: TGTGCCAGCAGACTACAGGGGGCGCTGAACAATGAGCAGTTCTTC
D: TRBD1
J: TRBJ2-1
V: TRBV7-8
size: -

CDR3: CASSLALTGPNYGYTF
DNA: TGTGCCAGCAGTTTGGCCCTGACAGGGCCTAACTATGGCTACACCTTC
D: TRBD1
J: TRBJ1-2
V: TRBV28
size: -

CDR3: CSAAGQFRFF
DNA: TGCAGTGCTGCGGGACAGTTTCGGTTCTTC
D: -
J: TRBJ2-1
V: TRBV20-1
size: -

CDR3: CATSDKTGETRGEKLFF
DNA: TGTGCCACCAGTGATAAAACAGGGGAAACTAGGGGCGAAAAACTGTTTTTT
D: TRBD1
J: TRBJ1-4
V: TRBV24-1
size: -

CDR3: CASSPGLAGVRYEQYF
DNA: TGTGCCAGCAGCCCTGGACTAGCGGGAGTACGGTACGAGCAGTACTTC
D: TRBD2
J: TRBJ2-7
V: TRBV3-1/TRBV3-2
size: -

CDR3: CASSLEGGDYGKGRQYF
DNA: TGTGCCAGCAGCTTAGAAGGGGGGGATTACGGGAAGGGGAGGCAGTATTTT
D: -
J: TRBJ2-3
V: TRBV11-2
size: once

CDR3: CASRQDRANSPLHF
DNA: TGTGCCAGTAGACAAGACAGGGCGAATTCACCCCTCCACTTT
D: TRBD1
J: TRBJ1-6
V: TRBV19
size: -

CDR3: CASSQDLTSGGSYNEQFF
DNA: TGTGCCAGCAGCCAAGATCTCACTAGCGGGGGCTCCTACAATGAGCAGTTCTTC
D: TRBD2
J: TRBJ2-1
V: TRBV4-2
size: -

CDR3: CASSPRGLGTEAFF
DNA: TGTGCCAGCAGTCCCAGGGGCCTTGGGACTGAAGCTTTCTTT
D: -
J: TRBJ1-1
V: TRBV27
size: -

CDR3: CASSQRFIGSYNEQFF
DNA: TGTGCCAGCAGCCAACGATTTATCGGGAGTTACAATGAGCAGTTCTTC
D: -
J: TRBJ2-1
V: TRBV4-2
size: once

CDR3: CASSSRSSGSRTDTQYF
DNA: TGTGCCAGCTCATCGAGGAGCTCCGGTTCCCGAACAGATACGCAGTATTTT
D: -
J: TRBJ2-3
V: TRBV18
size: -

CDR3: CASSERRPALDTQYF
DNA: TGTGCCAGCAGTGAAAGGAGGCCCGCCCTAGATACGCAGTATTTT
D: -
J: TRBJ2-3
V: TRBV2
size: once

CDR3: CASSQMTQGDEQFF
DNA: TGTGCCAGCTCACAAATGACTCAGGGGGATGAGCAGTTCTTC
D: TRBD1
J: TRBJ2-1
V: TRBV18
size: -

CDR3: CASSDGPIHRGSGANVLTF
DNA: TGTGCCAGCAGTGATGGACCCATTCACAGGGGCTCTGGGGCCAACGTCCTGACTTTC
D: TRBD1
J: TRBJ2-6
V: TRBV6-2/TRBV6-3
size: -

CDR3: CASSWGLAGVYNEQFF
DNA: TGTGCCAGCAGCTGGGGACTAGCGGGAGTCTACAATGAGCAGTTCTTC
D: TRBD2
J: TRBJ2-1
V: TRBV7-8
size: -

CDR3: CASSGRQGVNTEAFF
DNA: TGTGCCAGCAGCGGTCGACAGGGGGTGAACACTGAAGCTTTCTTT
D: TRBD1
J: TRBJ1-1
V: TRBV7-2
size: -

CDR3: CAWREPGTGYEQYF
DNA: TGTGCCTGGAGGGAACCGGGGACAGGCTACGAGCAGTACTTC
D: TRBD1
J: TRBJ2-7
V: TRBV30
size: -

CDR3: CAWRNRAVPGGPQHF
DNA: TGTGCCTGGCGTAACCGGGCAGTGCCGGGGGGGCCCCAGCATTTT
D: -
J: TRBJ1-5
V: TRBV30
size: -

CDR3: CASTFTGETNEKLFF
DNA: TGTGCCAGCACTTTTACAGGGGAAACTAATGAAAAACTGTTTTTT
D: TRBD1
J: TRBJ1-4
V: TRBV18
size: -

CDR3: CASSSGTGGPPAPYEQYF
DNA: TGCGCCAGCAGTAGCGGGACAGGGGGCCCACCCGCCCCCTACGAGCAGTACTTC
D: TRBD1
J: TRBJ2-7
V: TRBV10-2
size: -

CDR3: CASSIRDSFTDTQYF
DNA: TGTGCCAGTAGTATTAGGGACAGTTTCACAGATACGCAGTATTTT
D: TRBD1
J: TRBJ2-3
V: TRBV19
size: -

CDR3: CASSPQKTGLDTQYF
DNA: TGTGCCAGCTCACCTCAAAAGACAGGGTTAGATACGCAGTATTTT
D: TRBD1
J: TRBJ2-3
V: TRBV18
size: -

CDR3: CATSLSDTQYF
DNA: TGTGCCACCTCTCTGTCGGATACGCAGTATTTT
D: -
J: TRBJ2-3
V: TRBV7-9
size: -

CDR3: CASSLVTSGRALSSYEQYF
DNA: TGTGCCAGCAGCCTCGTTACTAGCGGGAGGGCCTTAAGCTCCTACGAGCAGTACTTC
D: TRBD2
J: TRBJ2-7
V: TRBV11-2
size: few

CDR3: CASSTGSLSSYEQYF
DNA: TGTGCCAGCAGCACGGGGAGTCTCTCCTCCTACGAGCAGTACTTC
D: -
J: TRBJ2-7
V: TRBV7-6
size: -

CDR3: CASSLGSEREGRAKNIQYF
DNA: TGTGCCAGCAGCTTAGGGTCTGAGCGGGAGGGCCGGGCCAAAAACATTCAGTACTTC
D: TRBD2
J: TRBJ2-4
V: TRBV7-2
size: few

CDR3: CASTRTSGKPDNEQFF
DNA: TGCGCCAGCACCCGGACTAGCGGGAAACCAGACAATGAGCAGTTCTTC
D: TRBD2
J: TRBJ2-1
V: TRBV5-1
size: -

CDR3: CASDTGVRNQPQHF
DNA: TGTGCCAGTGACACAGGGGTTAGGAATCAGCCCCAGCATTTT
D: TRBD1
J: TRBJ1-5
V: TRBV19
size: -

CDR3: CASSDSGASSYNEQFF
DNA: TGTGCCAGCAGCGATAGCGGGGCCAGCTCCTACAATGAGCAGTTCTTC
D: TRBD2
J: TRBJ2-1
V: TRBV6-4
size: -

CDR3: CASSAGSYNEQFF
DNA: TGCGCCAGCAGCGCGGGCTCCTACAATGAGCAGTTCTTC
D: -
J: TRBJ2-1
V: TRBV5-1
size: -

CDR3: CASSKGDEQYF
DNA: TGTGCCAGTAGTAAAGGGGACGAGCAGTACTTC
D: -
J: TRBJ2-7
V: TRBV19
size: -

CDR3: CASSQEILRGRYYEQYF
DNA: TGCGCCAGCAGCCAAGAAATCCTTAGGGGGCGTTACTACGAGCAGTACTTC
D: TRBD1
J: TRBJ2-7
V: TRBV4-3
size: once

CDR3: CASSSQGVSTDTQYF
DNA: TGTGCCAGCAGCTCACAGGGGGTTAGCACAGATACGCAGTATTTT
D: TRBD1
J: TRBJ2-3
V: TRBV7-9
size: -

CDR3: CASSLTGNQPQHF
DNA: TGTGCCAGCAGCTTAACGGGGAATCAGCCCCAGCATTTT
D: -
J: TRBJ1-5
V: TRBV11-2
size: -

CDR3: CSVLGGGTSLAKNIQYF
DNA: TGCAGCGTCCTCGGGGGGGGAACCTCGCTAGCCAAAAACATTCAGTACTTC
D: TRBD2
J: TRBJ2-4
V: TRBV29-1
size: -

CDR3: CASSLGGGLQETQYF
DNA: TGTGCCAGCAGCTTAGGGGGGGGTCTCCAAGAGACCCAGTACTTC
D: TRBD2
J: TRBJ2-5
V: TRBV7-6
size: -

CDR3: CASTSLSGAIYEQYF
DNA: TGTGCCAGCACCTCCCTATCGGGAGCCATCTACGAGCAGTACTTC
D: -
J: TRBJ2-7
V: TRBV28
size: -

CDR3: CASSFGTSGKYYEQYF
DNA: TGTGCCAGCAGCTTCGGGACTAGCGGGAAATATTACGAGCAGTACTTC
D: TRBD2
J: TRBJ2-7
V: TRBV11-2
size: -